Each of the 21 T cell receptor beta chains below was sequenced from the same sample in a study of T cell responses to AZD1222 COVID-19 vaccine. Only in-frame clones appear in the TCRdb table, and some are missing; sequencing was by immunoSEQ multiplex PCR. The data show about 100,000 clones, around nine tenths seen once. The source material was peripheral blood, sampled 28 days after the second dose of the MenACWY control vaccine. These TCRs come from an adult who received the MenACWY meningococcal vaccine as a control.

This sequence joins TRBV15 and TRBJ1-4, with unresolved D. Germline CDR1 LNHNV, CDR2 YYDKDF (reference sequence). This CDR3 is built from 14 residues. Trimming pared 0 bases from V and 9 bases from J, leaving 11 bases between. CDR3 sequence (DNA): TGTGCCACCAGCAGAGACCTCGGTGGAAAAAAACTGTTTTTT. It translates to CATSRDLGGKKLFF. The variable domain in full, with the rest retrieved from reference TRBV15 and TRBJ1-4, is DAMVIQNPRYQVTQFGKPVTLSCSQTLNHNVMYWYQQKSSQAPKLLFHYYDKDFNNEADTPDNFQSRRPNTSFCFLDIRSPGLGDTAMYLCATSRDLGGKKLFFGSGTQLSVL.

This clone was counted between two and nine times. DNA for the CDR3: TGTGCCAGCAGTTTATCTGGGACGGCATACTCTGGAAACACCATATATTTT. As protein: CASSLSGTAYSGNTIYF. V gene TRBV27 combines with J gene TRBJ1-3; tentatively, D is TRBD1 (5 bases). This CDR3 has 17 residues. V dropped 0 bases and J dropped 0 bases, with 12 bases sitting between them. CDR1 is MNHEY and CDR2 is SMNVEV in the germline V gene (reference sequence).

The V gene is TRBV27, the J gene TRBJ1-2; no firm D call. V lost 0 bases and J lost 0, with 11 bases in between. Germline assignment: CDR1 MNHEY and CDR2 SMNVEV (reference sequence). This CDR3 has 16 amino acids. CDR3 loop: CASSLSWQASNYGYTF. Written as DNA, the CDR3 is TGTGCCAGCAGTTTATCCTGGCAGGCGTCTAACTATGGCTACACCTTC.

V is TRBV2 and J is TRBJ1-1, with D unclear. Trimming took 4 bases from V and 10 from J, leaving 13 bases between them. From germline, CDR1 is SNHLY and CDR2 FYNNEI. CDR3 size: 12 residues. The CDR3 loop is CASSGNERGAFF. DNA of the CDR3: TGTGCCAGCAGTGGGAACGAGAGAGGAGCTTTCTTT.

This chain connects TRBV6-5 to TRBJ2-2, with unresolved D. Trimming stripped 8 bases from V and 1 base from J, with 8 bases between. Germline loops: CDR1 MNHEY, CDR2 SVGAGI. This CDR3 has 13 residues. CDR3 amino acids: CASRMGNTGELFF. The CDR3 nucleotides read TGTGCCAGCCGCATGGGGAACACCGGGGAGCTGTTTTTT.

The rearrangement links TRBV7-2 to TRBJ1-1; perhaps TRBD1 as D (6 bases). The CDR3 extends over 12 amino acids. Germline loops: CDR1 SGHTA, CDR2 FQGNSA. With 5 bases removed from V and 9 bases from J, the gap between germline ends came to 13 bases. CDR3: CASSPQGRKAFF. In DNA form, the CDR3 reads TGTGCCAGCAGCCCCCAGGGGCGGAAAGCTTTCTTT. The complete variable domain, with remaining parts taken from reference TRBV7-2 and TRBJ1-1, reads GAGVSQSPSNKVTEKGKDVELRCDPISGHTALYWYRQSLGQGLEFLIYFQGNSAPDKSGLPSDRFSAERTGGSVSTLTIQRTQQEDSAVYLCASSPQGRKAFFGQGTRLTVV.

The CDR3 protein is CASGLLAYEQYF. DNA for the CDR3: TGTGCCAGCGGGCTTTTGGCCTACGAGCAGTACTTC. The rearrangement uses TRBV28 and TRBJ2-7; D gene uncertain. Trimming pared 8 bases from V and 2 bases from J, leaving 10 bases between. In germline, CDR1 is MDHEN, CDR2 SYDVKM. There are 12 residues in the CDR3.

In nucleotides, the CDR3 is TGTGCCAGCAGGGGGACTAGCGGGGGGACCCAGTACTTC. This sequence encodes CASRGTSGGTQYF. This chain links TRBV12-3 or TRBV12-4 with TRBJ2-5; TRBD2 aligns across 14 bases. The V gene end was trimmed by 6 bases and the J gene end by 7 bases; junction bases not matched to a gene: 1. The CDR3 contains 13 residues.

The DNA of the CDR3 is TGCGCCAGCAGCCTGACAGGGGGTTCCAACTATGGCTACACCTTC. It yields the protein CASSLTGGSNYGYTF. V and J are TRBV5-1 and TRBJ1-2; 9 bases match TRBD1. Germline V gene data show CDR1 as SGHRS and CDR2 as YFSETQ. After removal of 4 bases from V and 2 bases from J, the junction contained 6 bases not matched to a gene. This CDR3 is built from 15 residues.

The chain couples TRBV5-1 to TRBJ2-7, with TRBD2 matching over 10 bases. Trimming removed 0 bases from V and 7 bases from J; junction bases left unmatched: 13. Germline V lookup: CDR1 SGHRS, CDR2 YFSETQ. CDR3 length: 17 residues. The CDR3 spells CASSLGPSGGLLVEQYF. DNA of the CDR3: TGCGCCAGCAGCTTGGGGCCTAGCGGGGGTCTTCTCGTGGAGCAGTACTTC.

CDR3 sequence: CASSLEGWPEQPQHF. DNA of the CDR3: TGTGCCAGCAGCTTAGAAGGGTGGCCAGAACAGCCCCAGCATTTT. J is TRBJ1-5 and V is TRBV7-2; D is unclear. Trimming removed 1 base from V and 7 bases from J, with 14 bases in between. In germline, CDR1 is SGHTA, CDR2 FQGNSA. CDR3 length equals 15 residues. Full variable domain (missing parts from reference TRBV7-2 and TRBJ1-5): GAGVSQSPSNKVTEKGKDVELRCDPISGHTALYWYRQSLGQGLEFLIYFQGNSAPDKSGLPSDRFSAERTGGSVSTLTIQRTQQEDSAVYLCASSLEGWPEQPQHFGDGTRLSIL.

CDR3 sequence (DNA): TGTGCCAGCAGCCCTCAGACAGGGCAATATAGCAATCAGCCCCAGCATTTT. Translation gives CASSPQTGQYSNQPQHF. The V call is TRBV3-1 (or the pseudogene TRBV3-2), the J call TRBJ1-5; 7 nucleotides align to TRBD1. Germline CDR1 is LGHDT and CDR2 is YNNKEL (reference sequence). This CDR3 comprises 17 residues. Trimming at V came to 4 bases and at J to 0 bases, leaving 9 bases not matched to a gene.

The chain employs TRBV2 and TRBJ2-3, with 7 bases that match TRBD1. V trimming: 4 bases; J trimming: 4 bases; junction bases outside the gene matches: 8. Germline loops: CDR1 SNHLY, CDR2 FYNNEI. The CDR3 is 15 residues long. The CDR3, as DNA: TGTGCCAGCAGTGGCCCAGGGGGAGCGGCAGATACGCAGTATTTT. Protein: CASSGPGGAADTQYF.

This clone was counted only a few times. This rearrangement joins TRBV7-2 to TRBJ1-6; D might be TRBD1 (6 bases). The CDR3 loop spans 13 amino acids. Germline CDR1 reads SGHTA; CDR2 reads FQGNSA. The V end lost 6 bases, the J end lost 9 bases, and 12 bases lay between the germline ends. The chain's CDR3 is CASRAQGSSPLHF. The CDR3 region has the DNA TGTGCCAGCAGAGCACAGGGAAGTTCACCCCTCCACTTT. Full variable domain (missing parts from reference TRBV7-2 and TRBJ1-6): GAGVSQSPSNKVTEKGKDVELRCDPISGHTALYWYRQSLGQGLEFLIYFQGNSAPDKSGLPSDRFSAERTGGSVSTLTIQRTQQEDSAVYLCASRAQGSSPLHFGNGTRLTVT.

The rearrangement joins TRBV7-6 to TRBJ2-2, with D perhaps TRBD1 (6 bases). This CDR3 has 16 residues. Per the germline V gene, CDR1 is SGHVS and CDR2 is FNYEAQ. Trimming left V 5 bases short and J 7 bases short, with 20 bases between. The CDR3 loop reads CASSLEAAGVGGELFF. The CDR3 bases are TGTGCCAGCAGCCTTGAAGCGGCAGGGGTGGGCGGGGAGCTGTTTTTT.

This chain uses TRBV7-2 with TRBJ2-5; D gene unclear. V was pared by 0 bases and J by 4 bases, with 12 bases between. The CDR3 has 15 amino acids. From germline, CDR1 is SGHTA and CDR2 FQGNSA. This CDR3 reads CASSLAPQTRETQYF. The CDR3 DNA follows: TGTGCCAGCAGCTTAGCCCCACAAACCCGAGAGACCCAGTACTTC.

The chain employs TRBV6-5 and TRBJ1-2; D might be TRBD1 (5 bases). Germline CDR1 reads MNHEY; CDR2 reads SVGAGI. The CDR3 is 15 amino acids. The germline V and J ends were trimmed by 6 bases and 5 bases, with 19 bases remaining between them. In nucleotides, the CDR3 is TGTGCCAGCAGCGCAGAGAAGTCAGGGTCGTATGGCTACACCTTC. Its protein product is CASSAEKSGSYGYTF.

The chain uses TRBV4-3 and TRBJ1-3; TRBD1 matches 8 bases. V gave up 4 bases and J gave up 1 base; unmatched junction bases: 3. The germline V gene has CDR1 LGHNA and CDR2 YSLEER. The CDR3 has 15 amino acids. CDR3 nucleotides: TGCGCCAGCAGCCCGGGGACAGGTTCTGGAAACACCATATATTTT. Residues: CASSPGTGSGNTIYF.

This rearrangement joins TRBV28 to TRBJ1-1; 7 nucleotides match TRBD1. The CDR3 consists of 15 residues. V gave up 3 bases and J gave up 11 bases; unmatched junction bases: 15. From germline, CDR1 is MDHEN and CDR2 SYDVKM. The chain's CDR3 is CASSFGDRVMGQAFF. The CDR3 coding sequence is TGTGCCAGCAGTTTTGGTGACAGGGTTATGGGTCAGGCTTTCTTT. The whole variable domain, remainder taken from reference TRBV28 and TRBJ1-1, is DVKVTQSSRYLVKRTGEKVFLECVQDMDHENMFWYRQDPGLGLRLIYFSYDVKMKEKGDIPEGYSVSREKKERFSLILESASTNQTSMYLCASSFGDRVMGQAFFGQGTRLTVV.

The chain uses TRBV5-1 and TRBJ1-1; no firm D call. CDR1 and CDR2 from the germline V gene are SGHRS and YFSETQ. Between the trimmed V and J ends, which lost 8 bases and 2 bases, there was a span of 13 bases. This CDR3 spans 13 amino acids. The CDR3 bases are TGCGCCAGTGCGTACCTGGCCAACACTGAAGCTTTCTTT. It specifies CASAYLANTEAFF.

The genes are TRBV30 and TRBJ2-7, with 8 bases aligning to TRBD1. The trim removed 5 bases at V and 5 bases at J, leaving 8 bases unmatched. This CDR3 has 13 amino acids. Germline assignment: CDR1 GTSNPN and CDR2 SVGIG (reference sequence). CDR3 protein: CAWVEAGGDEQYF. The CDR3, as DNA: TGTGCCTGGGTAGAGGCAGGGGGCGACGAGCAGTACTTC. Based on the CDR3 plus reference TRBV30 and TRBJ2-7, the full variable domain is SQTIHQWPATLVQPVGSPLSLECTVEGTSNPNLYWYRQAAGRGLQLLFYSVGIGQISSEVPQNLSASRPQDRQFILSSKKLLLSDSGFYLCAWVEAGGDEQYFGPGTRLTVT.